One sample yielded the 12 T cell receptor beta chains listed below, sequenced in a study of cytomegalovirus exposure and HLA in healthy donors. PCR amplification relied on 60 Vbeta primers (plus 13 Jbeta primers). Profiling relied on immunoSEQ multiplex PCR, and the TCRdb table lists in-frame clones only, not all of them. The sample carries over 120,000 clones, approximately 70% recorded once. The sequenced material came from PBMCs. All receptors derive from a woman in her sixties or seventies in good health and CMV-seropositive.

CDR3 DNA sequence: TGCGCCAGCAGCCAAGGAGACAGGGTCGAAGAGACCCAGTACTTC. It codes for CASSQGDRVEETQYF. V usage is TRBV4-1 and J usage is TRBJ2-5, with 7 positions matching TRBD1. The CDR3 is made up of 15 amino acids. V dropped 1 base and J dropped 3; count of bases not matched to a gene: 5. Germline-derived CDR1 and CDR2 are MGHRA and YSYEKL.

The genes are TRBV19 and TRBJ2-2; unclear D gene. In germline, CDR1 is LNHDA, CDR2 SQIVND (reference sequence). Trimming shortened V by 4 bases and J by 0 bases, and 6 bases separated the two germline ends. This CDR3 comprises 14 residues. The CDR3 sequence: CASSTTPNTGELFF. The DNA for the CDR3 is TGTGCCAGTAGTACCACACCGAACACCGGGGAGCTGTTTTTT.

This chain links TRBV27 with TRBJ2-3; possible D gene TRBD1, 5 bases. Germline lookup yields CDR1 MNHEY and CDR2 SMNVEV (reference sequence). V lost 0 bases, J lost 6 bases, and 10 bases lay in between. The CDR3 is 14 amino acids. CDR3 sequence: CASSLSLTVDTQYF. DNA for the CDR3: TGTGCCAGCAGTTTATCCCTGACAGTCGATACGCAGTATTTT.

The J gene is TRBJ1-3, the V gene TRBV18; maybe TRBD1 (5 bases). The length of the CDR3 is 17 residues. The V end was cut by 4 bases, the J end by 0 bases, with 16 bases between. The germline gives CDR1 KGHSH, CDR2 LQKENI. The CDR3 loop reads CASSRGLGGNSGNTIYF. The CDR3 DNA reads TGTGCCAGCTCACGAGGGCTCGGGGGTAACTCTGGAAACACCATATATTTT. Variable domain in full (rest from reference TRBV18 and TRBJ1-3): NAGVMQNPRHLVRRRGQEARLRCSPMKGHSHVYWYRQLPEEGLKFMVYLQKENIIDESGMPKERFSAEFPKEGPSILRIQQVVRGDSAAYFCASSRGLGGNSGNTIYFGEGSWLTVV.

This clone has ten or more counts. The V gene is TRBV5-1, the J gene TRBJ1-1, with 11 bases lining up with TRBD1. CDR3 length: 13 amino acids. The junction had 4 bases not matched to a gene; V was cut back by 4 bases and J by 8 bases. Germline assignment: CDR1 SGHRS and CDR2 YFSETQ. For the CDR3, the DNA is TGCGCCAGCAGCCCCGGGACAGGGGGGGAAGCTTTCTTT. Translated: CASSPGTGGEAFF.

The genes are TRBV6-1 and TRBJ2-1; 14 bases line up with TRBD2. The CDR3 loop spans 17 amino acids. The V and J ends lost 2 bases and 15 bases, in that order; junction bases with no gene match: 15. Germline V gives CDR1 MNHNS, CDR2 SASEGT. CDR3 in amino acids: CASSEMGVGLAGERRFF. The CDR3 nucleotides read TGTGCCAGCAGTGAAATGGGGGTGGGACTAGCGGGGGAGAGGCGGTTCTTC.

Written as DNA, the CDR3 is TGTGCCAGCAGGACAGGGCGAGAGCCCCAGCATTTT. It is translated as CASRTGREPQHF. The gene calls are TRBV28 and TRBJ1-5, with 7 bases matching TRBD1. Germline CDR1 reads MDHEN; CDR2 reads SYDVKM. The CDR3 has 12 residues. V lost 6 bases to trimming and J lost 8 bases; unmatched junction nucleotides: 4.

The V gene is TRBV19, the J gene TRBJ1-1, with 8 bases that match TRBD1. There are 12 residues in the CDR3. V lost 7 bases, J lost 6 bases, and 4 bases stayed unmatched. Germline lookup yields CDR1 LNHDA and CDR2 SQIVND (reference sequence). The chain's CDR3 is CASTDRVAEAFF. The CDR3 region has the DNA TGTGCCAGTACGGACAGGGTGGCTGAAGCTTTCTTT.

The V call is TRBV7-9, the J call TRBJ2-3; the match to TRBD2 covers 12 bases. The CDR3 length is 17 residues. Germline CDR1 SEHNR, CDR2 FQNEAQ (reference sequence). Losses at the gene ends were 5 bases for V and 4 bases for J; bases not matched to a gene: 10. DNA of the CDR3: TGTGCCAGCAGCCTACCTGGGGCTAGCGGGAGGGCAGATACGCAGTATTTT. Protein: CASSLPGASGRADTQYF.

The chain recombines TRBV29-1 with TRBJ2-3; 11 nucleotides match TRBD2. V lost 6 bases to trimming and J lost 5 bases; unmatched junction nucleotides: 7. The V gene's germline CDR1 is SQVTM and CDR2 ANQGSEA. This CDR3 region has 14 residues. CDR3 loop: CSVLAGGPGDTQYF. CDR3 DNA sequence: TGCAGCGTCTTAGCGGGAGGGCCGGGAGATACGCAGTATTTT.

This chain joins TRBV4-2 and TRBJ2-5, with a tentative D call TRBD2 (5 bases). Looked up from germline, CDR1 is LGHNA and CDR2 is YNFKEQ. The CDR3 has 15 amino acids. Trimming cost V 0 bases and J 5 bases, with 13 bases left between them. CDR3 in DNA: TGTGCCAGCAGCCAAGATAGGGAGATATCGGAGACCCAGTACTTC. The encoded protein is CASSQDREISETQYF.

The rearrangement links TRBV7-9 to TRBJ1-1, with D perhaps matching TRBD1 (6 bases). The CDR3 has 13 amino acids. CDR1 and CDR2 from the germline V gene are SEHNR and FQNEAQ (reference sequence). V lost 5 bases, J lost 7 bases, and 14 bases lay in between. In DNA, the CDR3 is TGTGCCAGCAGCGCAAACAGAGGGGGTGAAGCTTTCTTT. This sequence encodes CASSANRGGEAFF.